This T cell receptor beta chain was sequenced during a study of response to subunit inactivated influenza vaccine. Notes on the study in general: Seasonal influenza vaccination, on each occasion, was suggested by the authors to recruit few new T cells.

This clonotype has more than one count but fewer than ten. Its antigen is currently unknown. MiXCR, applied by TCRdb to the RT-PCR reads, yields one record per CDR3 protein. Among 710,000 or so distinct CDR3 sequences, around 16% were seen once, and the ten largest hold about 9.9%. Losses at the gene ends were 2 bases for V and 0 bases for J; bases not matched to a gene: 4. Germline assignment: CDR1 SGHVS and CDR2 FQNEAQ. The CDR3 extends over 16 amino acids. The receptor comes from a man aged 50-60 years who received an inactivated influenza vaccine. The sequencing used PBMCs from blood, collected 11 to 12 days after vaccination. The J gene is TRBJ2-1, the V gene TRBV7-8, with 7 bases fitting TRBD1. CDR3: CASSLSWDSSYNEQFF. CDR3 DNA: TGTGCCAGCAGCTTATCTTGGGACAGCTCCTACAATGAGCAGTTCTTC.